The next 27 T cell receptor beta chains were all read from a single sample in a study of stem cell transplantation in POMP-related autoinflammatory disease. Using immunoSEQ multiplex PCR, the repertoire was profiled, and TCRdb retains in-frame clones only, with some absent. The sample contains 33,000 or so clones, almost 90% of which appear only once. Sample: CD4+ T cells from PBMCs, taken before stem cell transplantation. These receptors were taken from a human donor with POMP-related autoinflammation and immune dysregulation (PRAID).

The CDR3 DNA reads as TGTGCCAGCACCGACGGCCCGGCCTCCACCATATATTTT. Its translation: CASTDGPASTIYF. The V call is TRBV2, the J call TRBJ1-3; no reliable D call. The CDR3 contains 13 residues. The germline CDR1 and CDR2 sequences are SNHLY and FYNNEI. V was trimmed by 7 bases and J by 9 bases, leaving 16 bases between them.

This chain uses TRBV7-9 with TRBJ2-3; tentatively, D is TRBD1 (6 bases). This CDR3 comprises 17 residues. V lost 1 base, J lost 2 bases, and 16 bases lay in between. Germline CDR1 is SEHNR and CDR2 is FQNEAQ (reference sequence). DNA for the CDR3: TGTGCCAGCAGCTTAGTTTGGCAGGGGCTACACACAGATACGCAGTATTTT. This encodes CASSLVWQGLHTDTQYF.

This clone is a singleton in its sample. For the CDR3, the DNA is TGTGCCAGCAGCTTAGGACTAGCGGGAGGGAGAAACACCGGGGAGCTGTTTTTT. This encodes CASSLGLAGGRNTGELFF. The chain carries TRBV9 and TRBJ2-2, with 15 bases identical to TRBD2. The CDR3 consists of 18 residues. Losses at the gene ends were 4 bases for V and 2 bases for J; bases not matched to a gene: 6. Germline CDR1 reads SGDLS; CDR2 reads YYNGEE. The complete variable domain, with remaining parts taken from reference TRBV9 and TRBJ2-2, reads DSGVTQTPKHLITATGQRVTLRCSPRSGDLSVYWYQQSLDQGLQFLIQYYNGEERAKGNILERFSAQQFPDLHSELNLSSLELGDSALYFCASSLGLAGGRNTGELFFGEGSRLTVL.

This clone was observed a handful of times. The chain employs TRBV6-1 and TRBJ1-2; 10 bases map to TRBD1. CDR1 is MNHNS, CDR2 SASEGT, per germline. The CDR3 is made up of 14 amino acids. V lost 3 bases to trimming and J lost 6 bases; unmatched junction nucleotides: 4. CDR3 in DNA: TGTGCCAGCAGTGATTGGGGGACAGGGGATGGCTACACCTTC. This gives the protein CASSDWGTGDGYTF.

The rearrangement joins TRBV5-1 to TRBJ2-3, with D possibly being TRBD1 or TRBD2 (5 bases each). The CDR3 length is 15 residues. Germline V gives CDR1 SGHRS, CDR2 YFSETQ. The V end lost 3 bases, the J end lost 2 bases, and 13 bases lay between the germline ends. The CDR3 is CASSSQGTYTDTQYF. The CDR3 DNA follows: TGCGCCAGCAGCTCCCAAGGGACGTACACAGATACGCAGTATTTT.

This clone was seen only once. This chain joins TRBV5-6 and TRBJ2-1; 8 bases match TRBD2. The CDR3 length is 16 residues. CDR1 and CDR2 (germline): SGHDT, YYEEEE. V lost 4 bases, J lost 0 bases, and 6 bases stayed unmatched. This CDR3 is CASSTGLVNSYNEQFF. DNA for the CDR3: TGTGCCAGCAGCACGGGACTAGTAAACTCCTACAATGAGCAGTTCTTC.

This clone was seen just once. The CDR3 coding sequence is TGTGCCAGCAGTTCCTACAGGGGGCTTACTGGAAACACCATATATTTT. Protein: CASSSYRGLTGNTIYF. The genes are TRBV2 and TRBJ1-3; 9 nucleotides line up with TRBD1. The CDR3 is made up of 16 amino acids. V shed 5 bases and J 2 bases; nucleotides not matched to a gene: 7. The germline gives CDR1 SNHLY, CDR2 FYNNEI.

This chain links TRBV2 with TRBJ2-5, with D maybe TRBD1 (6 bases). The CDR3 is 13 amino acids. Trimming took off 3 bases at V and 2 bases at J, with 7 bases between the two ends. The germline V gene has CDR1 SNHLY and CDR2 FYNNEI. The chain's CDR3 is CASSEDSQETQYF. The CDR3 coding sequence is TGTGCCAGCAGTGAGGACAGTCAAGAGACCCAGTACTTC.

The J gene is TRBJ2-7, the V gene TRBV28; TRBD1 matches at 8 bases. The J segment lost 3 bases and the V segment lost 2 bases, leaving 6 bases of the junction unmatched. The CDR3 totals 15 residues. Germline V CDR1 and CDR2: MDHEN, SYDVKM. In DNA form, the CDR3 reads TGTGCCAGCAGTTTACCACAGGGGGATTTCTACGAGCAGTACTTC. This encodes CASSLPQGDFYEQYF.

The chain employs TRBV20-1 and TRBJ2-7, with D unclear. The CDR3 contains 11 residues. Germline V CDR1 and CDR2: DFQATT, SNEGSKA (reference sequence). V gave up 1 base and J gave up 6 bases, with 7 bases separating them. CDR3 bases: TGCAGTGCTAGAGTAGAAGGCGAGCAGTACTTC. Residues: CSARVEGEQYF.

The CDR3 DNA reads TGTGCCAGCAGCTTACAGGGCAATGAGCAGTTCTTC. Its protein product is CASSLQGNEQFF. This sequence joins TRBV7-2 and TRBJ2-1, with D perhaps matching TRBD1 (5 bases). This CDR3 is 12 amino acids long. The germline CDR1 and CDR2 sequences are SGHTA and FQGNSA. V lost 2 bases, J lost 6 bases, and 5 bases lay in between.

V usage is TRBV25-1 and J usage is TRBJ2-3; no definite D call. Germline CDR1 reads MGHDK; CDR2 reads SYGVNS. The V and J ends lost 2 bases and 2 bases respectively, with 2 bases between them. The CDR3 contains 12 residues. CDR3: CASSENTDTQYF. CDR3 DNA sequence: TGTGCCAGCAGTGAAAACACAGATACGCAGTATTTT.

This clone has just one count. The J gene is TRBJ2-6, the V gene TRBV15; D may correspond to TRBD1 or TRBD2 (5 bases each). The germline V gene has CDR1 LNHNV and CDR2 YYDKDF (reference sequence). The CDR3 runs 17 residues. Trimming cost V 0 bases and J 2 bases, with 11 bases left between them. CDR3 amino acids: CATSREVGTAGANVLTF. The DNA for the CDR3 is TGTGCCACCAGCAGAGAGGTGGGGACGGCTGGGGCCAACGTCCTGACTTTC.

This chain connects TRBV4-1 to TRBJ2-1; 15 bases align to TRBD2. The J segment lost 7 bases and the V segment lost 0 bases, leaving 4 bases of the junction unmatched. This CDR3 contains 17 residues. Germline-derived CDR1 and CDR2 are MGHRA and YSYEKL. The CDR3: CASSQEPGLAGGNEQFF. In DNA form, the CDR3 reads TGCGCCAGCAGCCAAGAACCGGGACTAGCGGGAGGAAATGAGCAGTTCTTC.

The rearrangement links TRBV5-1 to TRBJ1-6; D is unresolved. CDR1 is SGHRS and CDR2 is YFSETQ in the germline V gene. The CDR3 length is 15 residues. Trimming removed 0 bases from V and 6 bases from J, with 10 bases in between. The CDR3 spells CASSLDGGFNSPLHF. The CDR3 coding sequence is TGCGCCAGCAGCTTGGACGGCGGATTTAATTCACCCCTCCACTTT. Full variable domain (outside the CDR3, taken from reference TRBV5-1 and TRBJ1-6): KAGVTQTPRYLIKTRGQQVTLSCSPISGHRSVSWYQQTPGQGLQFLFEYFSETQRNKGNFPGRFSGRQFSNSRSEMNVSTLELGDSALYLCASSLDGGFNSPLHFGNGTRLTVT.

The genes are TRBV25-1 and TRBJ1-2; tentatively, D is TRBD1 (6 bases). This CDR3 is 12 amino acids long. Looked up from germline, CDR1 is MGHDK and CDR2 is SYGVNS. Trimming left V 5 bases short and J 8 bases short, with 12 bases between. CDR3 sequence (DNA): TGTGCCAGCAGTCACAGGGAGGAGGGCTACACCTTC. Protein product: CASSHREEGYTF.

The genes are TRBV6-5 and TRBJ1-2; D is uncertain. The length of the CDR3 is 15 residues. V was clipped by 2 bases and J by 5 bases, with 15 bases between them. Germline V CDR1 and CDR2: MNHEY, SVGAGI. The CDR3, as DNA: TGTGCCAGCAGTTACGGCCCCCTAGGCGTGTATGGCTACACCTTC. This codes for CASSYGPLGVYGYTF.

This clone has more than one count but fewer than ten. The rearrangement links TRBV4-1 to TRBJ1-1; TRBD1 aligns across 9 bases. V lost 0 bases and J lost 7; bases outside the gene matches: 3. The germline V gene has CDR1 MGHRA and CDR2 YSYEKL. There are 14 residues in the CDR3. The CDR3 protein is CASSQDRDRVEAFF. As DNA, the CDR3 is TGCGCCAGCAGCCAAGACCGGGACAGGGTTGAAGCTTTCTTT.

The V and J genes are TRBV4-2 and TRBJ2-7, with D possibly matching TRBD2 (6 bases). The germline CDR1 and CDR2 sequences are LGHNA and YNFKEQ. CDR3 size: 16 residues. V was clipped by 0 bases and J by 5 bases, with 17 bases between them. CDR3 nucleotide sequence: TGTGCCAGCAGCCAAGAGGTCCCGGCGGGGAGCGACGAGCAGTACTTC. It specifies CASSQEVPAGSDEQYF.

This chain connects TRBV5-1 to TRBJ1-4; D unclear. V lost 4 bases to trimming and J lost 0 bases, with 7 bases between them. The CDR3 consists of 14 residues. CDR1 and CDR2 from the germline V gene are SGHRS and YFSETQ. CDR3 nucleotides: TGCGCCAGCAGCCAGGAGGCAACTAATGAAAAACTGTTTTTT. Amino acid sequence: CASSQEATNEKLFF.

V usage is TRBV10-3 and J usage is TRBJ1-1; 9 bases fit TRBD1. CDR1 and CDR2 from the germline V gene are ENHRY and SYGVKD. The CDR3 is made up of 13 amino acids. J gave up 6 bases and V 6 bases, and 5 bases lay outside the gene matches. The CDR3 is CAIRPGQGSEAFF. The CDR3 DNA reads TGTGCCATCAGGCCGGGACAGGGTTCTGAAGCTTTCTTT.

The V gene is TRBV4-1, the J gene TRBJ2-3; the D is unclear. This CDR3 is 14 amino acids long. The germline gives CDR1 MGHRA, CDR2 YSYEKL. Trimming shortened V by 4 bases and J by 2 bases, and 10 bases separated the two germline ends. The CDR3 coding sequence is TGCGCCAGCAGCCCAGACCCCTTCACAGATACGCAGTATTTT. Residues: CASSPDPFTDTQYF.

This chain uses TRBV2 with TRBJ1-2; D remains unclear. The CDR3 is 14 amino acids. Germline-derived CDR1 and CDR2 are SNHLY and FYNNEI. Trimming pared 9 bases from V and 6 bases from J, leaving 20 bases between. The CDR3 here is CASTETGSEDGYTF. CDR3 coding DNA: TGTGCCAGTACCGAGACCGGGAGCGAGGATGGCTACACCTTC.

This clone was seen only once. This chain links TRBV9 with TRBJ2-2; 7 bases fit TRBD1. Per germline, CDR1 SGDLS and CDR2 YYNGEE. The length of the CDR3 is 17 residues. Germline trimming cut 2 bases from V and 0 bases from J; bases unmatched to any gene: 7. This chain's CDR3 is CASSVLPGQTNTGELFF. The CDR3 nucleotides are TGTGCCAGCAGCGTTCTGCCGGGACAGACGAACACCGGGGAGCTGTTTTTT.

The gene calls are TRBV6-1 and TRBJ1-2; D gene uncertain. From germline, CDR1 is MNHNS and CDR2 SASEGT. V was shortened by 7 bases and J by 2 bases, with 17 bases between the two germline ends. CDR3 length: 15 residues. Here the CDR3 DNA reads TGTGCCAGCAAGACGGAACACATGTTAAACTATGGCTACACCTTC. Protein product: CASKTEHMLNYGYTF.

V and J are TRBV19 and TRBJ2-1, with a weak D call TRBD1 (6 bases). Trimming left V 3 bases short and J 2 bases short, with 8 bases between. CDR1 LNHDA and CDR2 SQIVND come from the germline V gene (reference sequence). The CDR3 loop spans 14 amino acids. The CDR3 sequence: CASSIRGPYNEQFF. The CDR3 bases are TGTGCCAGTAGTATCAGGGGTCCCTACAATGAGCAGTTCTTC.

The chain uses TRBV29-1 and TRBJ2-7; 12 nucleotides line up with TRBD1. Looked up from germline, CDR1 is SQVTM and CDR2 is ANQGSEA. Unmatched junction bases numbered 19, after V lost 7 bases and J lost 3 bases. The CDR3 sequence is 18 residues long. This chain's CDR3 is CSAGGGQGAPGRDYEQYF. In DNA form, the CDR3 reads TGCAGCGCTGGAGGGGGACAGGGGGCTCCTGGGAGGGACTACGAGCAGTACTTC.